This passage covers 11 T cell receptor beta chains from one sample sequenced in a study of cytomegalovirus exposure and HLA in healthy donors. Primers included in the PCR were 60 Vbeta and 13 Jbeta primers. Clones were sequenced by immunoSEQ multiplex PCR, and TCRdb holds only the in-frame ones, with some missing. The sample includes hundreds of thousands of clones, around four fifths of them seen just once. The sequenced sample consisted of PBMCs. These TCRs come from a boy aged 10-17 years in good health and CMV-seronegative.

V usage is TRBV4-1 and J usage is TRBJ2-7; D is possibly TRBD2 (5 bases). There are 15 residues in the CDR3. The V end was cut by 0 bases, the J end by 4 bases, with 13 bases between. Germline V lookup: CDR1 MGHRA, CDR2 YSYEKL. CDR3 nucleotides: TGCGCCAGCAGCCAAGATCTTAATACGGGGTACGAGCAGTACTTC. It encodes CASSQDLNTGYEQYF.

V usage is TRBV2 and J usage is TRBJ2-2; TRBD2 aligns across 7 bases. The V gene's germline CDR1 is SNHLY and CDR2 FYNNEI. Trimming removed 6 bases from V and 8 bases from J; junction bases left unmatched: 12. The CDR3 is 15 amino acids. CDR3: CASSQRARLAGELFF. The CDR3, as DNA: TGTGCCAGCAGCCAGAGGGCCCGACTAGCTGGGGAGCTGTTTTTT.

The chain has TRBV19 and TRBJ2-7; 8 bases match TRBD1. The CDR3 is 13 amino acids. The J segment lost 6 bases and the V segment lost 4 bases, leaving 5 bases of the junction unmatched. Per the germline V gene, CDR1 is LNHDA and CDR2 is SQIVND (reference sequence). The CDR3 is CASSTDRESEQYF. As DNA, the CDR3 is TGTGCCAGTAGTACGGACAGGGAGTCCGAGCAGTACTTC.

V is TRBV10-2 and J is TRBJ2-2, with a weak D call TRBD2 (5 bases). Germline V CDR1 and CDR2: WSHSY, SAAADI. The CDR3 is made up of 17 amino acids. V gave up 5 bases and J gave up 4 bases, with 20 bases separating them. The CDR3 coding sequence is TGCGCCAGCAGTATGTTGGGCCCCTCCGGGATCACCGGGGAGCTGTTTTTT. Protein product: CASSMLGPSGITGELFF.

The chain carries TRBV27 and TRBJ2-7, with 7 bases lining up with TRBD2. Trimming took 3 bases from V and 2 from J; bases not matched to a gene: 4. The CDR3 has 14 amino acids. Germline CDR1 reads MNHEY; CDR2 reads SMNVEV (reference sequence). The CDR3 bases are TGTGCCAGCAGTTTTGCGGGGGTTACCTACGAGCAGTACTTC. Protein product: CASSFAGVTYEQYF.

This chain uses TRBV4-2 with TRBJ2-2; TRBD2 agrees at 15 bases. V trimming: 1 base; J trimming: 6 bases; junction bases outside the gene matches: 12. The CDR3 contains 20 residues. Germline V lookup: CDR1 LGHNA, CDR2 YNFKEQ. The CDR3 region has the DNA TGTGCCAGCAGCCAAGTCGTGTGGGGGACTAGCGGGGGGTTTTCCGGGGAGCTGTTTTTT. This encodes CASSQVVWGTSGGFSGELFF.

V gene TRBV18 combines with J gene TRBJ1-1; D perhaps matches TRBD1 (5 bases). The CDR3 is made up of 13 amino acids. CDR1 and CDR2 from the germline V gene are KGHSH and LQKENI. Trimming stripped 8 bases from V and 1 base from J, with 11 bases between. CDR3 in amino acids: CASARQSNTEAFF. The CDR3, as DNA: TGTGCCAGCGCCAGACAGTCGAACACTGAAGCTTTCTTT.

The rearrangement joins TRBV10-3 to TRBJ1-3; 9 bases line up with TRBD1. Germline CDR1 and CDR2: ENHRY and SYGVKD. Unmatched junction bases numbered 5, after V lost 6 bases and J lost 2 bases. This CDR3 is built from 15 residues. Written as DNA, the CDR3 is TGTGCCATCAGACAGGGGGCCGTGGCTGGAAACACCATATATTTT. Protein: CAIRQGAVAGNTIYF.

The chain recombines TRBV11-3 with TRBJ2-3; D might be TRBD2 (6 bases). This CDR3 comprises 14 residues. Per the germline V gene, CDR1 is SGHNT and CDR2 is YENEEA. V was pared by 3 bases and J by 2 bases, with 9 bases between. The chain's CDR3 is CASSFGLSTDTQYF. The CDR3 region has the DNA TGTGCCAGCAGCTTCGGACTATCCACAGATACGCAGTATTTT.

The V gene is TRBV7-3, the J gene TRBJ1-1; 10 positions match TRBD1. The CDR3 contains 13 residues. CDR1 is SGHTA, CDR2 FQGTGA, per germline. Trimming removed 7 bases from V and 5 bases from J; junction bases left unmatched: 4. The CDR3 region has the DNA TGTGCCAGCATGGGGACAGGGGATACTGAAGCTTTCTTT. It yields the protein CASMGTGDTEAFF.

This clone came up a few times. V gene TRBV14 combines with J gene TRBJ1-1, with D possibly TRBD1 on 5 matching bases. The germline V gene has CDR1 SGHDN and CDR2 FVKESK. The CDR3 loop spans 14 amino acids. V lost 0 bases to trimming and J lost 4 bases, with 9 bases between them. The CDR3 sequence: CASSQDWGGTEAFF. CDR3 sequence (DNA): TGTGCCAGCAGCCAAGATTGGGGCGGCACTGAAGCTTTCTTT.